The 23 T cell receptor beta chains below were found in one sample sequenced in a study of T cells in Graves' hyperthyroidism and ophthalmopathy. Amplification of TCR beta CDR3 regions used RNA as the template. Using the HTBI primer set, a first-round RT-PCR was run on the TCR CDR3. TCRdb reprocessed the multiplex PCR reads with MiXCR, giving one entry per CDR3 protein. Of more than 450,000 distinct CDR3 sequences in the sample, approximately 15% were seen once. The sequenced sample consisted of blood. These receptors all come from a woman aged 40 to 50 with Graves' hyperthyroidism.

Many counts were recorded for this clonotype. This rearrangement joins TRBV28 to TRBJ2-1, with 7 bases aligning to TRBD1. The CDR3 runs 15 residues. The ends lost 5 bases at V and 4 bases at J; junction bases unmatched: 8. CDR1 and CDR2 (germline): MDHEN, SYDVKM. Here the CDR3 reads CASSRPGTAYNEQFF. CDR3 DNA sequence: TGTGCCAGCAGTCGTCCCGGGACAGCGTACAATGAGCAGTTCTTC.

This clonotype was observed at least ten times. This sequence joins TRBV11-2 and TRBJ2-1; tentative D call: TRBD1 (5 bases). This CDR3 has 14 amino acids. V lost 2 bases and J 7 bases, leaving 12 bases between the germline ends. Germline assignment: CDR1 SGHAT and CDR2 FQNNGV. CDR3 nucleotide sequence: TGTGCCAGCAGCTTAAATAGGGGCCAGAATGAGCAGTTCTTC. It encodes CASSLNRGQNEQFF.

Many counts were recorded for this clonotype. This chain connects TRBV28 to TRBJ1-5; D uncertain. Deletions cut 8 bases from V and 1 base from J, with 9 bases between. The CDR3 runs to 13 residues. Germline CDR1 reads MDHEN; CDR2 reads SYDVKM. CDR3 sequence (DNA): TGTGCCAGCGGTGGGGTAAGCAATCAGCCCCAGCATTTT. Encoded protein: CASGGVSNQPQHF.

The CDR3 nucleotides are TGCGCCAGCAGCTTGGCCGGGATTCCGGGACAGGGGCTTTTCACCTTC. Translated, it gives CASSLAGIPGQGLFTF. This chain links TRBV5-1 with TRBJ1-2; 10 nucleotides agree with TRBD1. CDR1 SGHRS and CDR2 YFSETQ come from the germline V gene. V shed 0 bases, J shed 13 bases, and the junction held 15 bases outside the gene matches. CDR3 length: 16 amino acids.

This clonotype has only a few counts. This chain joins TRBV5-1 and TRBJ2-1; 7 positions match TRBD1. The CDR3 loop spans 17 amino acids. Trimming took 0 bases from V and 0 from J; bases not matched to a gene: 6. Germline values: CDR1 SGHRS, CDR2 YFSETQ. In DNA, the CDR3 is TGCGCCAGCAGCTTGGAGGGACAGATTCACTCCTACAATGAGCAGTTCTTC. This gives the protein CASSLEGQIHSYNEQFF.

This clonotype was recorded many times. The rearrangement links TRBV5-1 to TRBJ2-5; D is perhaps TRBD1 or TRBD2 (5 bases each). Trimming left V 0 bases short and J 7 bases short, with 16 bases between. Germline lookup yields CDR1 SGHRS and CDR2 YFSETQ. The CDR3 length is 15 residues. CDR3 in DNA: TGCGCCAGCAGCTTGGAGGATCCGGGACGGTGGACCCAGTACTTC. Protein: CASSLEDPGRWTQYF.

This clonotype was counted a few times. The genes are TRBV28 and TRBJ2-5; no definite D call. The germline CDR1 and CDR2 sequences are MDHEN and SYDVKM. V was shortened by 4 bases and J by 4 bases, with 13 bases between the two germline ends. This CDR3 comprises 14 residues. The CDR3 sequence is CASSSQRGPETQYF. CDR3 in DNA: TGTGCCAGCAGTTCCCAGAGAGGCCCAGAGACCCAGTACTTC.

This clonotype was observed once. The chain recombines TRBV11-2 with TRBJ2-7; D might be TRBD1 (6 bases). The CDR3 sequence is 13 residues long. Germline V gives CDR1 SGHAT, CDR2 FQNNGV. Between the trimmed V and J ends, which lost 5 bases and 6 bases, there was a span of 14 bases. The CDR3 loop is CASSQKGDLEQYF. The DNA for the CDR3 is TGTGCCAGCAGCCAGAAGGGGGACCTCGAGCAGTACTTC.

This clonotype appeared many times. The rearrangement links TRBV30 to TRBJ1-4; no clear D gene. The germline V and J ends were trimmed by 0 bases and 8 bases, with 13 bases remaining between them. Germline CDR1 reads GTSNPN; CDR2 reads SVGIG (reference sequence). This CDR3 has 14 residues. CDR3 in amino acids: CAWSVQRLGEKLFF. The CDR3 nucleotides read TGTGCCTGGAGTGTACAGAGGTTGGGAGAAAAACTGTTTTTT.

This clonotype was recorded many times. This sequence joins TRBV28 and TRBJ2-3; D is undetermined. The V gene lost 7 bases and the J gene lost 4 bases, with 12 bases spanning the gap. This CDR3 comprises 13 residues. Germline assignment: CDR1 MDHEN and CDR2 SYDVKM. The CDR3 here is CASTTTAADTQYF. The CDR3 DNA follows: TGTGCCAGCACCACGACCGCAGCAGATACGCAGTATTTT. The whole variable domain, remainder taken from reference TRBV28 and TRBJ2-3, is DVKVTQSSRYLVKRTGEKVFLECVQDMDHENMFWYRQDPGLGLRLIYFSYDVKMKEKGDIPEGYSVSREKKERFSLILESASTNQTSMYLCASTTTAADTQYFGPGTRLTVL.

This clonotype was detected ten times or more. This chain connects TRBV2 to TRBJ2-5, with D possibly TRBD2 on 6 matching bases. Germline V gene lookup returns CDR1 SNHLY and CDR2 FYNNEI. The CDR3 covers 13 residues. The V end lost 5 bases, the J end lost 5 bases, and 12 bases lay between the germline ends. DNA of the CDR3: TGTGCCAGCAGTCTAGCGACGGGGGAGACCCAGTACTTC. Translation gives CASSLATGETQYF.

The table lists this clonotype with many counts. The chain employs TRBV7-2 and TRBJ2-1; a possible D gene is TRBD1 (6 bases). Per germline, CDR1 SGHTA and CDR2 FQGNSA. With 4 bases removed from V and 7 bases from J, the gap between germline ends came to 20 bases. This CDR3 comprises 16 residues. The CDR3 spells CASSWGPGQGLNEQFF. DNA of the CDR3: TGTGCCAGCAGCTGGGGGCCGGGACAAGGGCTAAATGAGCAGTTCTTC.

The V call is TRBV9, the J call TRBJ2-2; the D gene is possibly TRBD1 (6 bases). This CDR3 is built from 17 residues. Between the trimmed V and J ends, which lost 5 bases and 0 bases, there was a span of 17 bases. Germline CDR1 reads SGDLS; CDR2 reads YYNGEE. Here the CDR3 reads CASSRLVRQANTGELFF. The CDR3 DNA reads TGTGCCAGCAGTAGATTAGTGAGACAGGCGAACACCGGGGAGCTGTTTTTT.

This chain's CDR3 is CASRPDSPTGELFF. The CDR3 bases are TGCGCCAGCAGACCGGACAGTCCCACCGGGGAGCTGTTTTTT. V and J are TRBV5-1 and TRBJ2-2; D may be TRBD1 (6 bases). Per germline, CDR1 SGHRS and CDR2 YFSETQ. V shed 5 bases and J shed 4 bases, with 12 bases lying between them. The CDR3 sequence is 14 residues long.

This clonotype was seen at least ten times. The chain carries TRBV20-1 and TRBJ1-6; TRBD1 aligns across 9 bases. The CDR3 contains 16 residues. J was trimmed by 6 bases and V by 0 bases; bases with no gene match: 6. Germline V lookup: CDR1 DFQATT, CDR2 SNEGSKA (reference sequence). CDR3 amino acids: CSAREPGQGRNSPLHF. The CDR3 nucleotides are TGCAGTGCTAGAGAGCCGGGACAGGGACGTAATTCACCCCTCCACTTT.

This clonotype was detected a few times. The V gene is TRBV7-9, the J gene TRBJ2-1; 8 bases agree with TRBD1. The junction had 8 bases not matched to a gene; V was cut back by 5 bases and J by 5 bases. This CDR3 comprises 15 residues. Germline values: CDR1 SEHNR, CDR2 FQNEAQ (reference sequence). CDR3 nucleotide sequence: TGTGCCAGCAGCCGACCGGGACAGGTGAACAATGAGCAGTTCTTC. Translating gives CASSRPGQVNNEQFF.

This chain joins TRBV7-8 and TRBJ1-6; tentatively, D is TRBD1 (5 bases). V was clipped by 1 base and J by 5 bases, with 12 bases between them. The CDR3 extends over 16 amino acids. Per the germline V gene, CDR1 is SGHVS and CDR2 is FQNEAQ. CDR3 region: CASSLEASGHNSPLHF. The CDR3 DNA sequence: TGTGCCAGCAGCTTAGAGGCTTCGGGGCATAATTCACCCCTCCACTTT.

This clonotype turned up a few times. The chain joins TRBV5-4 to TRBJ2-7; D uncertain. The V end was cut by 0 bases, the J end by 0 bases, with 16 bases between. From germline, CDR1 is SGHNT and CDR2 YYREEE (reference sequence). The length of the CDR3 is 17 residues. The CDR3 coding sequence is TGTGCCAGCAGCTTGGGTCTAGGCGGTCAGAGCTCCTACGAGCAGTACTTC. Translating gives CASSLGLGGQSSYEQYF.

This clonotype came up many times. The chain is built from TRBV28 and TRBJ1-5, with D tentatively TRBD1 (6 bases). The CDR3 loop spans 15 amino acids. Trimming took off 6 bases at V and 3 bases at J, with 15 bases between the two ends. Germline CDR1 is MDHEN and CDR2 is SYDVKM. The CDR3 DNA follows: TGTGCCAGCAGGGGCCCCGGACAGTACAATCAGCCCCAGCATTTT. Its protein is CASRGPGQYNQPQHF.

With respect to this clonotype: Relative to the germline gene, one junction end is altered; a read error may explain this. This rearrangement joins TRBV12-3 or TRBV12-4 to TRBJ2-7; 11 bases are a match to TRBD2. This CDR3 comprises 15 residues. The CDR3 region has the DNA TGTGCCGGCAGCGTAGGGGGACTAGCGGTCCTCGAGCAGTACTTC. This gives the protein CAGSVGGLAVLEQYF.

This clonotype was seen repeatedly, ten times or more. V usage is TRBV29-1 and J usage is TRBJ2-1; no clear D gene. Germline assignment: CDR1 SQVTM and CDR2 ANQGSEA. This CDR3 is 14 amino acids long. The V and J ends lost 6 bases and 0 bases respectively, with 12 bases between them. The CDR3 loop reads CSVKTVSSYNEQFF. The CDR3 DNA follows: TGCAGCGTGAAGACCGTGAGCTCCTACAATGAGCAGTTCTTC.

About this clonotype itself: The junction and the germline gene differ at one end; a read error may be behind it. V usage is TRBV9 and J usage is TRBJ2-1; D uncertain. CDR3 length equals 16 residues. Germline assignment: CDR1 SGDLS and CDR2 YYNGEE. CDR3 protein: CASSVERTGLYNKQFF. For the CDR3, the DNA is TGTGCCAGCAGCGTAGAACGGACGGGCCTCTACAATAAGCAGTTCTTC.

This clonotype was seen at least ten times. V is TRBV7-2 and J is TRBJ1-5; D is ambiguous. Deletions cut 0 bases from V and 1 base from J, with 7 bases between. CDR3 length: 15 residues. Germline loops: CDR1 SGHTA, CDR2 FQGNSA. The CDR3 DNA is TGTGCCAGCAGCTTAGCCAGTCGGAGCAATCAGCCCCAGCATTTT. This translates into CASSLASRSNQPQHF.